The clone carrying this T cell receptor beta chain was counted a few times. The antigen is unknown. The data stem from a study of post-analysis software for immune sequencing data. General study findings and limits: Strong co-clustering by F measure was seen for same-batch samples. Patients had higher frequencies than controls of a handful of TRBV segments, including TRBV5-6, TRBV5-1 and TRBV20-1.

Unique molecular identifiers were built into the TCR beta cDNA libraries. TCRdb used MiXCR to reprocess the PCR reads, holding one entry per CDR3 protein. Among roughly 410,000 distinct CDR3 sequences listed, roughly 36% were seen once. Germline assignment: CDR1 SGHRS and CDR2 YFSETQ. There are 18 residues in the CDR3. V was trimmed by 0 bases and J by 0 bases, leaving 18 bases between them. Material: blood. The TCR originated in a girl between 10 and 17 years old with multiple sclerosis. The chain is built from TRBV5-1 and TRBJ1-2, with no clear D. In DNA form, the CDR3 reads TGCGCCAGCAGCTTGGCTGGAACTCCAGGAAGTCCTAACTATGGCTACACCTTC. Protein product: CASSLAGTPGSPNYGYTF.